This T cell receptor (beta chain) was documented in a study of blood T cell repertoires in COVID-19 (dated by TCRdb to the early 2020s). In the study overall: Samples from collaborators originated in the United States, Italy and Spain and spanned both the acute and convalescent phases of COVID-19. The prospective study material was composed of cDNA or gDNA derived from T cells, B-cell-depleted T cells, or PBMCs. The dataset comprised deeply sampled blood TCRbeta repertoires from subjects exposed to, actively infected with, or recovered from COVID-19. The repertoires were released in a freely available public database meant as a resource for research on the immune response to SARS-CoV-2. Samples came from the ongoing ImmuneRACE study (first 160 participants) plus 1,254 subjects from 6 global collaborators. Sample metadata almost always included a de-identified subject ID, COVID-19 status, age in years and sex. Where available, HLA class I and class II types were taken from metadata supplied by the sample provider and were not determined by assay-based typing. Broad study findings and their caveats: How much clinical and demographic metadata was included differed by source and by participant, and the metadata was provided uncurated.

CDR1 MNHNY and CDR2 SVGAGI are derived from the germline V gene (reference sequence). Trimmed from V: 5 bases; trimmed from J: 4 bases; junction bases lacking a gene match: 11. Reading from cysteine to phenylalanine, the CDR3 counts 16 amino acids. Solely the CDR3 DNA is kept, with 48 bases framed from the first base. The immunoSEQ Assay, a bias-controlled multiplex PCR, was used to amplify TCRbeta CDR3 regions from genomic DNA. In the original analysis: Nucleated cell counts per sample were estimated from amplification of reference gene primers within the assay. To quantify the absolute abundance of each unique TCRbeta CDR3 rearrangement, sequence reads were collapsed and filtered. For each sample, productive Simpson clonality was calculated as the square root of Simpson's diversity index over productive rearrangements. TCRdb stores this immuneACCESS table with in-frame sequences only. Part of the clones is absent; in the studies checked, under half of the shortfall reflects unresolved V genes, and no reason is known for the rest. V, J and clone size are taken as reported in that table, and D and trimming were inferred from the DNA itself. Present in this sample are a few hundred thousand clones, approximately 86% of which were seen just once. The ten biggest clones cover 7.1% of the sample.

The collaborating institutions used their own protocols to collect whole blood in K2EDTA tubes. For TCRbeta analysis, collaborator samples were shipped as frozen whole blood, as isolated PBMCs, or as DNA extracted from either sample type. On this clone itself: This receptor's antigen is unknown. Qualities for individual bases were not recorded, and no much larger clone is one base off.

The sequenced material came from peripheral blood. The chain was built from TRBV6-6 and TRBJ2-5, with 9 bases matching TRBD1. The TCR was taken from a woman in her 70s with active or convalescent COVID-19. The nucleotide sequence reads as follows: TGTGCCAGCAGTCCCGGGGCGGGACAGGGTACAGAGACCCAGTACTTC. Its protein reads: CASSPGAGQGTETQYF.